Below are 28 T cell receptor beta chains sequenced from a single sample in a study of blood T cell repertoires in COVID-19. Some clones are missing from TCRdb's copy, which holds only in-frame ones; the method was immunoSEQ multiplex PCR. The table includes approximately 140,000 clones, 88% detected once. Sequences were obtained from peripheral blood. The receptors here all came from a man aged 45-60 years with active or convalescent COVID-19.

CDR3 sequence (DNA): TGCGCCAGCAGCGGAACCTTAGCGGGAGGGAGCACAGATACGCAGTATTTT. Translated: CASSGTLAGGSTDTQYF. This rearrangement joins TRBV5-1 to TRBJ2-3; 11 positions agree with TRBD2. The CDR3 has 17 residues. The V and J ends lost 4 bases and 0 bases, in that order; junction bases with no gene match: 7. Germline CDR1 SGHRS, CDR2 YFSETQ.

This chain links TRBV5-1 with TRBJ2-1; 8 bases map to TRBD1. In germline, CDR1 is SGHRS, CDR2 YFSETQ. This CDR3 region has 15 residues. The V and J ends lost 0 bases and 10 bases, in that order; junction bases with no gene match: 9. CDR3 nucleotides: TGCGCCAGCAGCTTGGGGCAGGGGGCGCCGGGGGAGCAGTTCTTC. Its translation: CASSLGQGAPGEQFF. Supplemented by reference TRBV5-1 and TRBJ2-1, the full variable domain reads KAGVTQTPRYLIKTRGQQVTLSCSPISGHRSVSWYQQTPGQGLQFLFEYFSETQRNKGNFPGRFSGRQFSNSRSEMNVSTLELGDSALYLCASSLGQGAPGEQFFGPGTRLTVL.

V is TRBV18 and J is TRBJ1-2; TRBD1 matches at 7 bases. The CDR3 extends over 15 amino acids. Germline CDR1 and CDR2: KGHSH and LQKENI. V shed 3 bases, J shed 4 bases, and the junction held 8 bases outside the gene matches. The CDR3, as DNA: TGTGCCAGCTCACCTCCAGGGGCAGGGGGCTATGGCTACACCTTC. This encodes CASSPPGAGGYGYTF.

This clone has a single count. This chain joins TRBV7-9 and TRBJ2-5; possibly TRBD1 for D (6 bases). Between the trimmed V and J ends, which lost 5 bases and 3 bases, there was a span of 10 bases. This CDR3 has 13 amino acids. CDR1 is SEHNR, CDR2 FQNEAQ, per germline (reference sequence). CDR3 sequence reads: CASSITGKETQYF. CDR3 coding DNA: TGTGCCAGCAGCATCACAGGGAAAGAGACCCAGTACTTC.

The chain employs TRBV9 and TRBJ2-3; the match to TRBD2 covers 13 bases. The junction had 6 bases not matched to a gene; V was cut back by 0 bases and J by 2 bases. This CDR3 is 18 amino acids long. Per germline, CDR1 SGDLS and CDR2 YYNGEE. CDR3 protein: CASSVGRGLAGPTDTQYF. CDR3 nucleotides: TGTGCCAGCAGCGTAGGCAGGGGACTAGCGGGGCCCACAGATACGCAGTATTTT.

The CDR3 sequence: CASSQGGMGTDTQYF. CDR3 nucleotide sequence: TGTGCCAGCAGCCAAGGAGGGATGGGCACAGATACGCAGTATTTT. V usage is TRBV5-4 and J usage is TRBJ2-3; a possible D gene is TRBD2 (6 bases). This CDR3 is 15 amino acids long. Germline lookup yields CDR1 SGHNT and CDR2 YYREEE (reference sequence). Trimming shortened V by 4 bases and J by 1 base, and 13 bases separated the two germline ends.

The rearrangement uses TRBV3-1 (or the pseudogene TRBV3-2) and TRBJ2-7; D is undetermined. Germline CDR1 LGHDT, CDR2 YNNKEL (reference sequence). Trimming stripped 2 bases from V and 5 bases from J, with 7 bases between. The CDR3 totals 12 residues. The CDR3 DNA sequence: TGTGCCAGCAGCCAATGGGCTGACGAGCAGTACTTC. This codes for CASSQWADEQYF.

This clone was counted a single time. The V and J genes are TRBV19 and TRBJ2-7; 9 nucleotides align to TRBD2. Trimming took 6 bases from V and 4 from J; bases not matched to a gene: 10. The germline V gene encodes CDR1 LNHDA and CDR2 SQIVND (reference sequence). The CDR3 loop spans 15 amino acids. CDR3 loop: CASSDPGTSTYEQYF. CDR3 sequence (DNA): TGTGCCAGTAGCGACCCCGGGACTAGCACATACGAGCAGTACTTC.

This sequence joins TRBV20-1 and TRBJ1-4; D is perhaps TRBD1 (5 bases). This CDR3 spans 11 amino acids. The V gene lost 5 bases and the J gene lost 8 bases, with 9 bases spanning the gap. Germline-derived CDR1 and CDR2 are DFQATT and SNEGSKA (reference sequence). The CDR3: CSAWGLEKLFF. CDR3 bases: TGCAGTGCTTGGGGACTCGAAAAACTGTTTTTT.

The J gene is TRBJ2-1, the V gene TRBV6-1; 8 bases agree with TRBD2. Germline CDR1 MNHNS, CDR2 SASEGT. The trim removed 1 base at V and 8 bases at J, leaving 7 bases unmatched. The CDR3 is 15 amino acids. The CDR3 loop is CASSEGSGRVYEQFF. In nucleotides, the CDR3 is TGTGCCAGCAGTGAAGGGAGCGGGAGAGTCTATGAGCAGTTCTTC.

This clone was seen a single time. The chain links TRBV28 to TRBJ1-3; TRBD1 matches 7 bases. Germline loops: CDR1 MDHEN, CDR2 SYDVKM. This CDR3 comprises 20 residues. Unmatched junction bases numbered 16, after V lost 2 bases and J lost 0 bases. CDR3 coding DNA: TGTGCCAGCAGTTTACCACAGGGGCCCAAGAATCTTCTCTCTGGAAACACCATATATTTT. Translated: CASSLPQGPKNLLSGNTIYF.

Points on this clone: The sample holds other DNA sequences that translate to the same CDR3. The gene calls are TRBV7-8 and TRBJ2-7, with 7 bases that match TRBD2. The germline CDR1 and CDR2 sequences are SGHVS and FQNEAQ. V was clipped by 1 base and J by 0 bases; unmatched bases: 3. This CDR3 region has 15 residues. In nucleotides, the CDR3 is TGTGCCAGCAGCTTAGTTGGCGGGAGCTCCTACGAGCAGTACTTC. This encodes CASSLVGGSSYEQYF.

The rearrangement uses TRBV7-2 and TRBJ1-2; TRBD1 aligns across 7 bases. This CDR3 spans 15 amino acids. The V gene's germline CDR1 is SGHTA and CDR2 FQGNSA. With 1 base clipped from V and 2 bases from J, the junction kept 4 bases outside the gene matches. This chain's CDR3 is CASSLGTGLNYGYTF. As DNA, the CDR3 is TGTGCCAGCAGCTTAGGGACAGGATTAAACTATGGCTACACCTTC. The complete variable domain, with remaining parts taken from reference TRBV7-2 and TRBJ1-2, reads GAGVSQSPSNKVTEKGKDVELRCDPISGHTALYWYRQSLGQGLEFLIYFQGNSAPDKSGLPSDRFSAERTGGSVSTLTIQRTQQEDSAVYLCASSLGTGLNYGYTFGSGTRLTVV.

This clone has only one observation. The chain is built from TRBV7-6 and TRBJ1-4, with a tentative D call TRBD1 (5 bases). Per germline, CDR1 SGHVS and CDR2 FNYEAQ. The CDR3 loop spans 14 amino acids. With 2 bases removed from V and 7 bases from J, the gap between germline ends came to 11 bases. The CDR3, as DNA: TGTGCCAGCAGCTTACAACAGGAGGGTGAAAAACTGTTTTTT. This gives the protein CASSLQQEGEKLFF. Full variable domain (outside the CDR3, taken from reference TRBV7-6 and TRBJ1-4): GAGVSQSPRYKVTKRGQDVALRCDPISGHVSLYWYRQALGQGPEFLTYFNYEAQQDKSGLPNDRFSAERPEGSISTLTIQRTEQRDSAMYRCASSLQQEGEKLFFGSGTQLSVL.

The rearrangement uses TRBV11-1 and TRBJ2-1; 8 bases fit TRBD2. Germline CDR1 is SGHAT and CDR2 is FQDESV (reference sequence). This CDR3 is 15 amino acids long. With V trimmed by 7 bases and J by 7 bases, 12 bases remained unmatched. CDR3 protein: CASNPGGGFQNEQFF. The DNA of the CDR3 is TGTGCCAGCAACCCCGGGGGGGGGTTTCAGAATGAGCAGTTCTTC.

V usage is TRBV5-6 and J usage is TRBJ2-2, with D maybe TRBD2 (6 bases). The V end lost 0 bases, the J end lost 8 bases, and 8 bases lay between the germline ends. The germline V gene has CDR1 SGHDT and CDR2 YYEEEE. The CDR3 runs to 13 residues. As DNA, the CDR3 is TGTGCCAGCAGCTTGGCCGGGAGAGGGGAGCTGTTTTTT. It yields the protein CASSLAGRGELFF.

The chain recombines TRBV7-9 with TRBJ1-3; perhaps TRBD1 as D (6 bases). This CDR3 spans 16 amino acids. V was shortened by 3 bases and J by 4 bases, with 16 bases between the two germline ends. CDR1 and CDR2 from the germline V gene are SEHNR and FQNEAQ (reference sequence). Written as DNA, the CDR3 is TGTGCCAGCAGCTTTGGTAGGGACACCGGGGGAAACACCATATATTTT. It translates to CASSFGRDTGGNTIYF.

The chain uses TRBV4-2 and TRBJ2-7, with 11 bases fitting TRBD2. V lost 2 bases and J lost 3; bases outside the gene matches: 3. CDR3 length: 15 amino acids. Germline loops: CDR1 LGHNA, CDR2 YNFKEQ. For the CDR3, the DNA is TGTGCCAGCAGCCAACCGGGACTAGCGGTCTACGAGCAGTACTTC. Protein: CASSQPGLAVYEQYF.

The gene calls are TRBV5-1 and TRBJ2-1; 10 bases fit TRBD2. V trimming: 0 bases; J trimming: 2 bases; junction bases outside the gene matches: 5. There are 17 residues in the CDR3. The germline CDR1 and CDR2 sequences are SGHRS and YFSETQ. The CDR3 coding sequence is TGCGCCAGCAGCTTGGCTCCAGCGGGAGGGGCCTACAATGAGCAGTTCTTC. It specifies CASSLAPAGGAYNEQFF.

This clone was counted a single time. The chain couples TRBV19 to TRBJ2-7; D is ambiguous. V shed 1 base and J shed 2 bases, with 9 bases lying between them. The CDR3 is made up of 14 amino acids. CDR1 is LNHDA, CDR2 SQIVND, per germline (reference sequence). The CDR3 DNA reads as TGTGCCAGTAGTATAGGGCTAGGCACCTACGAGCAGTACTTC. Amino acid sequence: CASSIGLGTYEQYF.

The chain has TRBV14 and TRBJ1-2; possibly TRBD1 for D (5 bases). The CDR3 has 14 residues. Germline assignment: CDR1 SGHDN and CDR2 FVKESK. V shed 5 bases and J shed 7 bases, with 17 bases lying between them. The CDR3 DNA follows: TGTGCCAGCAGCATGGGACGCCGAGCGGGTGGCTACACCTTC. Translation gives CASSMGRRAGGYTF.

The chain joins TRBV7-2 to TRBJ2-2; weak D call: TRBD1 (5 bases). The germline V gene encodes CDR1 SGHTA and CDR2 FQGNSA. The CDR3 is 15 amino acids. The germline V and J ends were trimmed by 2 bases and 5 bases, with 12 bases remaining between them. CDR3 coding DNA: TGTGCCAGCAGCTTATCAGGGCTGCTAACCGGGGAGCTGTTTTTT. Protein sequence: CASSLSGLLTGELFF.

V gene TRBV7-9 combines with J gene TRBJ2-7, with 12 bases matching TRBD2. Germline-derived CDR1 and CDR2 are SEHNR and FQNEAQ (reference sequence). The CDR3 totals 14 residues. J was trimmed by 5 bases and V by 2 bases; bases with no gene match: 1. The CDR3 here is CASSLRLAGDEQYF. CDR3 DNA sequence: TGTGCCAGCAGCTTAAGACTAGCGGGAGACGAGCAGTACTTC.

V and J are TRBV27 and TRBJ1-6; 7 bases map to TRBD1. The ends lost 2 bases at V and 8 bases at J; junction bases unmatched: 3. CDR3 length equals 14 residues. Germline loops: CDR1 MNHEY, CDR2 SMNVEV (reference sequence). The CDR3: CASSLTRGYSPLHF. The CDR3 bases are TGTGCCAGCAGTTTAACCAGGGGGTATTCACCCCTCCACTTT.

The chain uses TRBV7-9 and TRBJ2-1, with 10 bases that match TRBD2. Germline V gene data show CDR1 as SEHNR and CDR2 as FQNEAQ (reference sequence). V lost 3 bases and J lost 7; bases outside the gene matches: 18. The CDR3 is 19 residues long. The CDR3, as DNA: TGTGCCAGCAGCTTGCGGGGTCCTAGCGGGAGTAATTCTGGGAATGAGCAGTTCTTC. It is translated as CASSLRGPSGSNSGNEQFF.

This rearrangement joins TRBV2 to TRBJ2-7; 7 bases align to TRBD1. CDR3 size: 12 residues. After removal of 7 bases from V and 3 bases from J, the junction contained 3 bases not matched to a gene. Germline V gives CDR1 SNHLY, CDR2 FYNNEI. The CDR3 reads CASTRDSYEQYF. DNA of the CDR3: TGTGCCAGCACTAGGGACAGCTACGAGCAGTACTTC.

The chain is built from TRBV19 and TRBJ2-3, with 11 nucleotides matching TRBD2. The germline V gene has CDR1 LNHDA and CDR2 SQIVND (reference sequence). V trimming: 6 bases; J trimming: 2 bases; junction bases outside the gene matches: 10. There are 17 residues in the CDR3. The CDR3 loop is CASSRRASGRFTDTQYF. The CDR3, as DNA: TGTGCCAGTAGCCGACGGGCTAGCGGGAGGTTCACAGATACGCAGTATTTT.

The chain links TRBV12-5 to TRBJ2-7, with TRBD1 identical over 8 bases. CDR3 length: 17 amino acids. V lost 2 bases, J lost 2 bases, and 11 bases stayed unmatched. Germline CDR1 is LGHNT and CDR2 is FRNRAP. The chain's CDR3 is CASGLSTTGDKTYEQYF. DNA of the CDR3: TGTGCTAGTGGTTTGTCCACGACAGGGGACAAAACCTACGAGCAGTACTTC.